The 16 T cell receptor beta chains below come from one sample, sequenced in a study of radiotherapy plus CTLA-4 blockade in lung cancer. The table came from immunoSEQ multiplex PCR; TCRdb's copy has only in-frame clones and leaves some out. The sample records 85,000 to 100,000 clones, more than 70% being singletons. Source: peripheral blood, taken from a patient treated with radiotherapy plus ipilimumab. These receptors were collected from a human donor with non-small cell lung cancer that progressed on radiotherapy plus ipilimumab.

As DNA, the CDR3 is TGTGCCAGCAGTTCTCCGCGACGGAACTCCTACGAGCAGTACTTC. Protein: CASSSPRRNSYEQYF. V and J are TRBV6-5 and TRBJ2-7; the D is unclear. Germline assignment: CDR1 MNHEY and CDR2 SVGAGI. Trimming cost V 4 bases and J 0 bases, with 13 bases left between them. The CDR3 totals 15 residues.

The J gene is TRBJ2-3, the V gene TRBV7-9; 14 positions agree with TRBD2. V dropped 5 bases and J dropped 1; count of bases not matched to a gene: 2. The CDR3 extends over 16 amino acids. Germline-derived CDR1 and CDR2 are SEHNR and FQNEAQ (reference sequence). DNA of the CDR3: TGTGCCAGCAGCCAGGGACTAGCGGGAGGCACAGATACGCAGTATTTT. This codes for CASSQGLAGGTDTQYF.

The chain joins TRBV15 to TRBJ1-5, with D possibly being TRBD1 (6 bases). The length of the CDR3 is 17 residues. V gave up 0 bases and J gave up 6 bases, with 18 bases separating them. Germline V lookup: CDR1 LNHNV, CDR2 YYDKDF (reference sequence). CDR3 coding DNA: TGTGCCACCAGCAGAGATCTTAGTGTGGGGGGCAGTCAGCCCCAGCATTTT. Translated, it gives CATSRDLSVGGSQPQHF.

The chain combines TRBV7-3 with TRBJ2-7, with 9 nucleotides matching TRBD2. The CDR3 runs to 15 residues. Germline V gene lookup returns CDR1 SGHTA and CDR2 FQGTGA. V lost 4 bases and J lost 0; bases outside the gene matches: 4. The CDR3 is CASSSFSGSSYEQYF. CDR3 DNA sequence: TGTGCCAGCAGCTCATTTAGCGGGAGCTCCTACGAGCAGTACTTC.

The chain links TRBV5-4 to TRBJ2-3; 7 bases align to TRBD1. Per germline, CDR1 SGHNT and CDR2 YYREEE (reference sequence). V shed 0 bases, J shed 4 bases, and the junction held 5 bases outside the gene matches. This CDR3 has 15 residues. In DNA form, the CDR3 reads TGTGCCAGCAGCTTGGACAGGGGATCCTCAGATACGCAGTATTTT. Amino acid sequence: CASSLDRGSSDTQYF. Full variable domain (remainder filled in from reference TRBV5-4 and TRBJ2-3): ETGVTQSPTHLIKTRGQQVTLRCSSQSGHNTVSWYQQALGQGPQFIFQYYREEENGRGNFPPRFSGLQFPNYSSELNVNALELDDSALYLCASSLDRGSSDTQYFGPGTRLTVL.

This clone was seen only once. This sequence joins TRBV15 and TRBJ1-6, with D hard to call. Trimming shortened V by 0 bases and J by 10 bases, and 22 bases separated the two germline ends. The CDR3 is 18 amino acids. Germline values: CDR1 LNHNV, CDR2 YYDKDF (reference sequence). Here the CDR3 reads CATSRDFEGDGSLSPLHF. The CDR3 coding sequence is TGTGCCACCAGCAGAGATTTTGAGGGAGACGGGTCCTTGTCACCCCTCCACTTT.

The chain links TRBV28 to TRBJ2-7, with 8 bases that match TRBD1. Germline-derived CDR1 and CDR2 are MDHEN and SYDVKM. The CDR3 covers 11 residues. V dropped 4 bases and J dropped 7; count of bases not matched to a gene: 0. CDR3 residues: CASSWTGEQYF. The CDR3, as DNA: TGTGCCAGCAGTTGGACAGGGGAGCAGTACTTC.

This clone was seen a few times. The CDR3 nucleotides read TGTGCCAGCAGCGTAGGGGGCCCGAACACCGGGGAGCTGTTTTTT. This sequence encodes CASSVGGPNTGELFF. The V gene is TRBV6-1, the J gene TRBJ2-2; 7 bases are a match to TRBD1. The CDR3 spans 15 residues. Losses at the gene ends were 6 bases for V and 0 bases for J; bases not matched to a gene: 4. The germline CDR1 and CDR2 sequences are MNHNS and SASEGT.

For the CDR3, the DNA is TGCGCCAGCAGCCCCACACTAGCGGGAGTAGGGAACGAGCAGTACTTC. Translated, it gives CASSPTLAGVGNEQYF. V and J are TRBV5-1 and TRBJ2-7, with TRBD2 matching 11 bases. With 4 bases clipped from V and 5 bases from J, the junction kept 11 bases outside the gene matches. CDR1 and CDR2 from the germline V gene are SGHRS and YFSETQ. The CDR3 loop spans 16 amino acids. The full variable domain, completed using reference TRBV5-1 and TRBJ2-7, is KAGVTQTPRYLIKTRGQQVTLSCSPISGHRSVSWYQQTPGQGLQFLFEYFSETQRNKGNFPGRFSGRQFSNSRSEMNVSTLELGDSALYLCASSPTLAGVGNEQYFGPGTRLTVT.

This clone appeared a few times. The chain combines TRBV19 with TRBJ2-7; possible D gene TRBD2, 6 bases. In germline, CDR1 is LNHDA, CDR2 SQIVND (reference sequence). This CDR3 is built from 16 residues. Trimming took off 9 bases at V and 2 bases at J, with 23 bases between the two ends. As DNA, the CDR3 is TGTGCCAGCCCACTATCCTACGCGGGCGGGACCTACGAGCAGTACTTC. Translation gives CASPLSYAGGTYEQYF.

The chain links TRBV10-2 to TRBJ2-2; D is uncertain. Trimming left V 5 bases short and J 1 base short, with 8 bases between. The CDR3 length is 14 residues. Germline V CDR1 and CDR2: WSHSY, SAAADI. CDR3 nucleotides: TGCGCCAGCAGTAAACAAAGGAACACCGGGGAGCTGTTTTTT. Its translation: CASSKQRNTGELFF.

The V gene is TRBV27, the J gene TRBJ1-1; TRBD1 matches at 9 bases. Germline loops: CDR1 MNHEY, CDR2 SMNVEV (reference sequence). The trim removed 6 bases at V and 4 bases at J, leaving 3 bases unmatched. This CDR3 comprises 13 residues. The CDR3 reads CASSSTGGTEAFF. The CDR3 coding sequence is TGTGCCAGCAGCTCGACAGGGGGCACTGAAGCTTTCTTT.

Here the CDR3 DNA reads TGTGCCAGCAGGTGGACTAGCGGGGGCGCAGATACGCAGTATTTT. Translation: CASRWTSGGADTQYF. The J gene is TRBJ2-3, the V gene TRBV28; 13 nucleotides line up with TRBD2. J was trimmed by 4 bases and V by 6 bases; bases with no gene match: 4. Germline CDR1 reads MDHEN; CDR2 reads SYDVKM. The CDR3 runs 15 residues.

CDR3 DNA: TGCGCCAGCACCCGGGACGGGGGTTATACTGAAGCTTTCTTT. Protein: CASTRDGGYTEAFF. V is TRBV5-1 and J is TRBJ1-1, with D maybe TRBD1 (5 bases). The ends were cut back, 6 bases at V and 5 bases at J, with 17 bases in the middle. This CDR3 has 14 residues. The V gene's germline CDR1 is SGHRS and CDR2 YFSETQ.

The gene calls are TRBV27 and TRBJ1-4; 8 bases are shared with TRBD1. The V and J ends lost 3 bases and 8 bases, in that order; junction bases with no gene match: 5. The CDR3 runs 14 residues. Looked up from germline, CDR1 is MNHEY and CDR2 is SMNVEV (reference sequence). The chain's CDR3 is CASSFRGRFEKLFF. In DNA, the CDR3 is TGTGCCAGCAGTTTCAGGGGGCGATTCGAAAAACTGTTTTTT. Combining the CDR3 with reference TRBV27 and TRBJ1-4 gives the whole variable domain EAQVTQNPRYLITVTGKKLTVTCSQNMNHEYMSWYRQDPGLGLRQIYYSMNVEVTDKGDVPEGYKVSRKEKRNFPLILESPSPNQTSLYFCASSFRGRFEKLFFGSGTQLSVL.

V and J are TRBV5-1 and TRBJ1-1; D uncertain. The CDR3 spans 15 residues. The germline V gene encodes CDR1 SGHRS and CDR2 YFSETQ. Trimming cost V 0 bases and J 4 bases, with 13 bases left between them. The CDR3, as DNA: TGCGCCAGCAGCTTGGCGGCGGGCGGCGGCACTGAAGCTTTCTTT. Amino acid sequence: CASSLAAGGGTEAFF.